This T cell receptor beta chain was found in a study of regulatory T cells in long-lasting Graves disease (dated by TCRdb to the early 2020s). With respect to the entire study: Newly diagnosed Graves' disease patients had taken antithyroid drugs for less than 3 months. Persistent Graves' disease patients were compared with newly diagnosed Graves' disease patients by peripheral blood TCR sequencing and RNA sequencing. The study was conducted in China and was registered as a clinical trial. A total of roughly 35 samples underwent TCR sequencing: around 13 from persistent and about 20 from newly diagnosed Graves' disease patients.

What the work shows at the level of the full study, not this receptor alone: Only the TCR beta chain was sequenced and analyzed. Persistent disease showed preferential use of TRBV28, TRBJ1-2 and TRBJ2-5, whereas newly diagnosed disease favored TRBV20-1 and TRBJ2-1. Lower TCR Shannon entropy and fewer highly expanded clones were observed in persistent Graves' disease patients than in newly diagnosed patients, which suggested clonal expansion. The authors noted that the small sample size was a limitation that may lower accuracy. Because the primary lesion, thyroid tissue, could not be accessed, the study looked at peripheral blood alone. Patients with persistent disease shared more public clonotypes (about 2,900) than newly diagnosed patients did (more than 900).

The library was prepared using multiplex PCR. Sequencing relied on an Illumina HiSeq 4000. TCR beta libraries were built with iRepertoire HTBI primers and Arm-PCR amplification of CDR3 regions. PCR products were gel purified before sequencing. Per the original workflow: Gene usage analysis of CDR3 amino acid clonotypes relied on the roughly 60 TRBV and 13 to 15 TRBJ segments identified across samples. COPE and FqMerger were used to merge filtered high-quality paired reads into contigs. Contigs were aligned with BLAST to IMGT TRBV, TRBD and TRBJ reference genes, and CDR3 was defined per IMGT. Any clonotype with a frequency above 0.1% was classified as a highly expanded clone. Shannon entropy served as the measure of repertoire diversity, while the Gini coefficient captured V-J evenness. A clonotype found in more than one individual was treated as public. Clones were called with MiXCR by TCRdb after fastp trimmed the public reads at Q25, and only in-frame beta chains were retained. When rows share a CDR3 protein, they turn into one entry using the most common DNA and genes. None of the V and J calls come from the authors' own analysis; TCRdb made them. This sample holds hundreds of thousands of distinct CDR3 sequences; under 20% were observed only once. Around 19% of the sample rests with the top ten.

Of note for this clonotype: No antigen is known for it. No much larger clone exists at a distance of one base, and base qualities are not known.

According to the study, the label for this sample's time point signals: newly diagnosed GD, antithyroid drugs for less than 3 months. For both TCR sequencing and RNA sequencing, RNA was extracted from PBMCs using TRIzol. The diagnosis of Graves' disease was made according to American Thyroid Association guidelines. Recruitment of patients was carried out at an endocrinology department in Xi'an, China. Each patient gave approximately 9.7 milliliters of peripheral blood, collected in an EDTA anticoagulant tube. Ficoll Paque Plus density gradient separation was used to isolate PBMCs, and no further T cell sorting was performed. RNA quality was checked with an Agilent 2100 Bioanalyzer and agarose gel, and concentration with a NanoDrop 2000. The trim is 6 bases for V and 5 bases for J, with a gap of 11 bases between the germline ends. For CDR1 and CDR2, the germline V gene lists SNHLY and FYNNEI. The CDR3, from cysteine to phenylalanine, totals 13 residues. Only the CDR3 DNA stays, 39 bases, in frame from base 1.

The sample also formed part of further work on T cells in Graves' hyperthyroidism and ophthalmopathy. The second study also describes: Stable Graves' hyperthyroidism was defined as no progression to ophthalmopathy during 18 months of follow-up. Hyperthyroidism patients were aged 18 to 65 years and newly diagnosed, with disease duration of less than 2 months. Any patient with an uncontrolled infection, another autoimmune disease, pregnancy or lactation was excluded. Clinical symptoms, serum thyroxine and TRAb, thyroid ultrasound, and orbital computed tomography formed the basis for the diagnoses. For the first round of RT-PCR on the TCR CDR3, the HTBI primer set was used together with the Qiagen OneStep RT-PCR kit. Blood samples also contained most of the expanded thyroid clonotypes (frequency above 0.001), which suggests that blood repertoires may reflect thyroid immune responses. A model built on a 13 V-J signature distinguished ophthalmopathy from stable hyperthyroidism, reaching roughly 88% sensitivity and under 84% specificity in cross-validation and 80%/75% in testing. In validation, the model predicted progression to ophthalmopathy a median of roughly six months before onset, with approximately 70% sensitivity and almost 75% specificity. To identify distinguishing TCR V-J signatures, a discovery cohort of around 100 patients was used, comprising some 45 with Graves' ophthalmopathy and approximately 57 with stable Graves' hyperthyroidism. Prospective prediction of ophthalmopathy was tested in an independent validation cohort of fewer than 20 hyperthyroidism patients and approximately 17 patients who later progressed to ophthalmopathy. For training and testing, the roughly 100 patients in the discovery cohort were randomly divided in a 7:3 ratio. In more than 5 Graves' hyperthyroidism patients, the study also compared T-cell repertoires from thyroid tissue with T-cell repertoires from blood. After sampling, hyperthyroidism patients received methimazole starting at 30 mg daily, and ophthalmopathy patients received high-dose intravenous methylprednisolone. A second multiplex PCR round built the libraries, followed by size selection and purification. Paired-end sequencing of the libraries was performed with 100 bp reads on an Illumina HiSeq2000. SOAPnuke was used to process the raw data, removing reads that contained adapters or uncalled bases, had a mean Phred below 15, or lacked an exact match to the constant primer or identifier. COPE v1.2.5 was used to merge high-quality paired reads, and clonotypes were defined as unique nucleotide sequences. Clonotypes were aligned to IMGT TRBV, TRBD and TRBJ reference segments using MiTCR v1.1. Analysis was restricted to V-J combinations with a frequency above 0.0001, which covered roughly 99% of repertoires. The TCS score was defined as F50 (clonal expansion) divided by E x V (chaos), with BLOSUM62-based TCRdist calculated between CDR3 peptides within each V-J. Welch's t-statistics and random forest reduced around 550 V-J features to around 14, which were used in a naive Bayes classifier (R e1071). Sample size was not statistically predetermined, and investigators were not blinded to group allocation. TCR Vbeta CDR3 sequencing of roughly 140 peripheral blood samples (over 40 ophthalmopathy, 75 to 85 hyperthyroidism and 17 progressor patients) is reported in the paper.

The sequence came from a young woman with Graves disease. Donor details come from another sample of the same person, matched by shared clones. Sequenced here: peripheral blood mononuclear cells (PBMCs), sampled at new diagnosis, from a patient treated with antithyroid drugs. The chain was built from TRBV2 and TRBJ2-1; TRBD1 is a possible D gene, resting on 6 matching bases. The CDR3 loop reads CASSDRLHNEQFF. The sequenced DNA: TGTGCCAGCAGCGACAGGCTCCACAATGAGCAGTTCTTC.